What follows are 23 T cell receptor beta chains derived from one specimen sequenced in a study of T cell responses to AZD1222 COVID-19 vaccine. Sequenced by immunoSEQ multiplex PCR; TCRdb stores in-frame clones only, minus some. The data contain around 100,000 clones, roughly 86% of them singletons. The source was peripheral blood, collected 28 days after the second AZD1222 dose. These receptors all stem from an adult who received the AZD1222 COVID-19 vaccine.

The rearrangement uses TRBV30 and TRBJ1-5; weak D call: TRBD1 (5 bases). Germline V gene lookup returns CDR1 GTSNPN and CDR2 SVGIG (reference sequence). V was shortened by 6 bases and J by 2 bases, with 14 bases between the two germline ends. This CDR3 is 14 amino acids long. CDR3 loop: CACAIGGGNQPQHF. As DNA, the CDR3 is TGTGCCTGTGCTATTGGGGGTGGCAATCAGCCCCAGCATTTT.

This chain joins TRBV19 and TRBJ2-1; tentatively, D is TRBD1 or TRBD2 (5 bases each). Per germline, CDR1 LNHDA and CDR2 SQIVND (reference sequence). This CDR3 is built from 12 residues. The V end lost 6 bases, the J end lost 11 bases, and 14 bases lay between the germline ends. CDR3 sequence (DNA): TGTGCCAGTAGACCCTGGGGGTCCAAGCAGTTCTTC. It yields the protein CASRPWGSKQFF. Based on the CDR3 plus reference TRBV19 and TRBJ2-1, the full variable domain is DGGITQSPKYLFRKEGQNVTLSCEQNLNHDAMYWYRQDPGQGLRLIYYSQIVNDFQKGDIAEGYSVSREKKESFPLTVTSAQKNPTAFYLCASRPWGSKQFFGPGTRLTVL.

The J gene is TRBJ2-1, the V gene TRBV15; D call uncertain. V was trimmed by 1 base and J by 7 bases, leaving 11 bases between them. The CDR3 is made up of 14 amino acids. Germline V gene lookup returns CDR1 LNHNV and CDR2 YYDKDF (reference sequence). CDR3 nucleotides: TGTGCCACCAGCAGAGGGGCTAGTAGGAATGAGCAGTTCTTC. Protein sequence: CATSRGASRNEQFF.

The chain recombines TRBV20-1 with TRBJ1-1; 7 positions match TRBD1. Germline V gene data show CDR1 as DFQATT and CDR2 as SNEGSKA (reference sequence). This CDR3 region has 15 residues. V was clipped by 3 bases and J by 0 bases; unmatched bases: 7. Written as DNA, the CDR3 is TGCAGTGCTAGTGACAACAGGGGTATGAACACTGAAGCTTTCTTT. Amino acid sequence: CSASDNRGMNTEAFF.

The chain recombines TRBV7-8 with TRBJ2-7; perhaps TRBD1 as D (6 bases). The CDR3 runs to 13 residues. Per germline, CDR1 SGHVS and CDR2 FQNEAQ. V dropped 1 base and J dropped 6 bases, with 10 bases sitting between them. The CDR3 DNA is TGTGCCAGCAGCTTAGATTTAGGGGGCGAGCAGTACTTC. Protein sequence: CASSLDLGGEQYF.

The chain links TRBV7-3 to TRBJ2-7; either TRBD1 or TRBD2 may fit D (6 bases each). This CDR3 contains 17 residues. CDR1 is SGHTA, CDR2 FQGTGA, per germline. With 5 bases removed from V and 6 bases from J, the gap between germline ends came to 26 bases. CDR3 region: CASSPGRLRDGGTEQYF. The CDR3 DNA follows: TGTGCCAGCAGCCCGGGCCGACTCCGGGACGGGGGCACCGAGCAGTACTTC.

The CDR3 reads CASSSDHRTFTDTQYF. CDR3 nucleotide sequence: TGTGCCAGCAGCTCCGACCACCGGACTTTCACAGATACGCAGTATTTT. This chain connects TRBV9 to TRBJ2-3; perhaps TRBD2 as D (5 bases). From germline, CDR1 is SGDLS and CDR2 YYNGEE. The CDR3 is 16 residues long. V dropped 4 bases and J dropped 2 bases, with 17 bases sitting between them.

This chain joins TRBV6-6 and TRBJ1-5, with D tentatively TRBD1 (6 bases). Germline V gene data show CDR1 as MNHNY and CDR2 as SVGAGI (reference sequence). V was pared by 6 bases and J by 1 base, with 7 bases between. The CDR3 length is 13 residues. Written as DNA, the CDR3 is TGTGCCAGCAGCAGGGGAAGCAATCAGCCCCAGCATTTT. Translation gives CASSRGSNQPQHF.

This rearrangement joins TRBV5-8 to TRBJ1-5; 9 positions match TRBD1. V was clipped by 0 bases and J by 4 bases; unmatched bases: 5. The CDR3 runs 16 residues. The germline V gene encodes CDR1 SGHTS and CDR2 YDEGEE. The CDR3 spells CASSLEGQGWNQPQHF. The CDR3 bases are TGTGCCAGCAGCTTGGAGGGACAGGGATGGAATCAGCCCCAGCATTTT.

The table lists this clone with a few counts. This chain uses TRBV12-3 or TRBV12-4 with TRBJ2-7; 7 nucleotides align to TRBD1. The CDR3 covers 12 residues. J was trimmed by 12 bases and V by 6 bases; bases with no gene match: 11. In DNA, the CDR3 is TGTGCCAGCAGCTATGATGACAGGGTGTGGTACTTC. Encoded protein: CASSYDDRVWYF.

V is TRBV5-1 and J is TRBJ2-7; D remains ambiguous. CDR1 is SGHRS and CDR2 is YFSETQ in the germline V gene. The germline V and J ends were trimmed by 0 bases and 5 bases, with 9 bases remaining between them. The CDR3 length is 13 residues. The CDR3 nucleotides are TGCGCCAGCAGCTTGGTTCTAGATGACGAGCAGTACTTC. Translation gives CASSLVLDDEQYF.

This chain connects TRBV6-5 to TRBJ1-1; possible D gene TRBD1, 5 bases. Trimming took 2 bases from V and 7 from J, leaving 11 bases between them. Germline CDR1 is MNHEY and CDR2 is SVGAGI. The CDR3 is 13 amino acids. The CDR3 protein is CASSYRPGNEAFF. Here the CDR3 DNA reads TGTGCCAGCAGTTACCGCCCAGGGAATGAAGCTTTCTTT.

The chain carries TRBV5-6 and TRBJ1-4; TRBD1 is a possible D gene (6 bases). This CDR3 spans 15 amino acids. Germline assignment: CDR1 SGHDT and CDR2 YYEEEE. Trimming took off 0 bases at V and 7 bases at J, with 13 bases between the two ends. The CDR3 DNA reads as TGTGCCAGCAGCTTGGAACAGGGTACGCGTGAAAAACTGTTTTTT. As protein: CASSLEQGTREKLFF.

This clone was detected only once. This chain joins TRBV27 and TRBJ1-5, with unresolved D. This CDR3 is built from 13 residues. Trimming shortened V by 5 bases and J by 7 bases, and 12 bases separated the two germline ends. From germline, CDR1 is MNHEY and CDR2 SMNVEV (reference sequence). As DNA, the CDR3 is TGTGCCAGCAGTCCCTCGTTAGGACAGCCCCAGCATTTT. It codes for CASSPSLGQPQHF.

V and J are TRBV27 and TRBJ2-1, with D possibly being TRBD1 (5 bases). V lost 7 bases and J lost 10, with 14 bases in between. This CDR3 is 12 amino acids long. Per the germline V gene, CDR1 is MNHEY and CDR2 is SMNVEV (reference sequence). The CDR3 DNA follows: TGTGCCAGCACCTCGCAGGGTGGAGAGCAGTTCTTC. Translated: CASTSQGGEQFF.

The chain is built from TRBV27 and TRBJ2-2; the D call may be TRBD1 or TRBD2 (5 bases each). This CDR3 is 14 amino acids long. Looked up from germline, CDR1 is MNHEY and CDR2 is SMNVEV (reference sequence). Trimming took off 1 base at V and 4 bases at J, with 7 bases between the two ends. In DNA, the CDR3 is TGTGCCAGCAGTTTATATGGGGGCACCGGGGAGCTGTTTTTT. Its protein is CASSLYGGTGELFF.

The J gene is TRBJ1-3, the V gene TRBV18, with TRBD1 matching 9 bases. Germline CDR1 reads KGHSH; CDR2 reads LQKENI. V was pared by 3 bases and J by 0 bases, with 9 bases of the junction left unmatched. The CDR3 contains 18 residues. The CDR3 sequence is CASSPMTGTGLSGNTIYF. CDR3 nucleotide sequence: TGTGCCAGCTCACCGATGACCGGGACAGGGCTCTCTGGAAACACCATATATTTT.

The CDR3 reads CASSLPDRGNSPLHF. CDR3 DNA: TGTGCCAGCAGCTTACCGGACAGGGGAAATTCACCCCTCCACTTT. V usage is TRBV7-2 and J usage is TRBJ1-6; TRBD1 matches 9 bases. CDR3 length equals 15 residues. V dropped 2 bases and J dropped 7; count of bases not matched to a gene: 3. Germline loops: CDR1 SGHTA, CDR2 FQGNSA.

The gene calls are TRBV7-9 and TRBJ1-2, with unresolved D. Germline V gene data show CDR1 as SEHNR and CDR2 as FQNEAQ (reference sequence). The V and J ends lost 1 base and 6 bases respectively, with 6 bases between them. This CDR3 has 12 amino acids. CDR3 coding DNA: TGTGCCAGCAGCTTAGTAGGGCATGGCTACACCTTC. Its protein is CASSLVGHGYTF.

J is TRBJ2-5 and V is TRBV5-4; TRBD1 matches 11 bases. The length of the CDR3 is 15 residues. Germline trimming cut 4 bases from V and 5 bases from J; bases unmatched to any gene: 7. Germline V CDR1 and CDR2: SGHNT, YYREEE (reference sequence). For the CDR3, the DNA is TGTGCCAGCAGCCGAGGACAGGGGGCGAGGGAGACCCAGTACTTC. Its protein product is CASSRGQGARETQYF.

The V call is TRBV18, the J call TRBJ2-7; no reliable D call. The V and J ends lost 3 bases and 3 bases respectively, with 12 bases between them. Germline values: CDR1 KGHSH, CDR2 LQKENI. CDR3 length: 14 amino acids. The CDR3 DNA is TGTGCCAGCTCACCCTCCGCGACATTCTACGAGCAGTACTTC. Amino acids: CASSPSATFYEQYF.

The rearrangement joins TRBV7-9 to TRBJ2-1; D may be TRBD1 or TRBD2 (5 bases each). The length of the CDR3 is 15 residues. Trimming left V 4 bases short and J 6 bases short, with 16 bases between. Germline CDR1 and CDR2: SEHNR and FQNEAQ (reference sequence). CDR3 nucleotides: TGTGCCAGCAGCTCTCGGGTAGGGGAGAGCAATGAGCAGTTCTTC. Translating it yields CASSSRVGESNEQFF.

The chain joins TRBV6-1 to TRBJ2-1; TRBD1 matches 9 bases. CDR1 and CDR2 (germline): MNHNS, SASEGT. Trimming took 1 base from V and 10 from J; bases not matched to a gene: 5. The CDR3 runs to 14 residues. CDR3 in DNA: TGTGCCAGCAGTGAAGAACAGGGGGCGAGGGAGCAGTTCTTC. Protein product: CASSEEQGAREQFF.